Shown below are 15 T cell receptor beta chains from a single sample sequenced in a study (dated by TCRdb to between 2014 and 2016). Receptor libraries were prepared by multiplex PCR. Sequencing instrument: Ion Torrent PGM. For the approximately 23-patient analysis, adaptor-ligated barcode primers were used to amplify TRBV12-4/TRBJ1-2 clonotypes. Using fastp at Q25 and MiXCR, TCRdb reprocessed the public reads and kept productive beta chains. All rows with the same CDR3 protein become a single entry with the most common DNA and genes. The table for this sample lists over 950 distinct CDR3 sequences; 5.5% to 6% of them were counted only once. The ten largest account for about a third of the sample. Input material: tumor-infiltrating naive CD4+ T cells sorted from the breast tumor. Taken with the paper, the label for cell subset or site translates to: naive CD4+ T cells, CD4+CD45RA+CD25-. The receptor source for this set is a female donor with breast cancer.

This clonotype rates as medium-sized. The chain joins TRBV12-3 or TRBV12-4 to TRBJ1-2; D remains unclear. Trimming took off 3 bases at V and 3 bases at J, with 8 bases between the two ends. The CDR3 has 13 amino acids. CDR3 bases: TGTGCCAGCAGTTTGCCGGCTGACTATGGCTACACCTTC. Its protein product is CASSLPADYGYTF.

Relative to its sample, this clonotype is medium-sized. The J gene is TRBJ1-2, the V gene TRBV12-3 or TRBV12-4, with D possibly being TRBD1 (5 bases). The CDR3 loop spans 12 amino acids. The ends were cut back, 7 bases at V and 9 bases at J, with 15 bases in the middle. CDR3 protein: CASTLDQGSYTF. CDR3 bases: TGTGCCAGCACCCTCGACCAGGGAAGCTACACCTTC.

This clonotype rates as medium-sized. The chain has TRBV12-3 or TRBV12-4 and TRBJ1-2; no clear D gene. Deletions cut 5 bases from V and 4 bases from J, with 11 bases between. CDR3 length equals 13 residues. The CDR3 DNA follows: TGTGCCAGCAGTGCGGGAGTGATCTATGGCTACACCTTC. Translated: CASSAGVIYGYTF.

By sample share, this clonotype is medium-sized. The chain is built from TRBV12-3 or TRBV12-4 and TRBJ1-2; D gene unclear. The CDR3 is made up of 13 amino acids. With 3 bases removed from V and 4 bases from J, the gap between germline ends came to 9 bases. CDR3 region: CASSFLQSYGYTF. CDR3 bases: TGTGCCAGCAGTTTCCTACAGTCCTATGGCTACACCTTC.

Sample share makes this clonotype large. The rearrangement links TRBV12-3 or TRBV12-4 to TRBJ1-2; D not resolved. Trimming stripped 6 bases from V and 2 bases from J, with 7 bases between. This CDR3 comprises 12 residues. The CDR3 nucleotides are TGTGCCAGCAGGACAATGAACTATGGCTACACCTTC. This sequence encodes CASRTMNYGYTF.

This clonotype was seen a handful of times. The genes are TRBV12-3 or TRBV12-4 and TRBJ1-2; D gene uncertain. The CDR3 is made up of 14 amino acids. V lost 3 bases and J lost 0, with 8 bases in between. Here the CDR3 reads CASSLSGANYGYTF. The CDR3, as DNA: TGTGCCAGCAGTTTGAGCGGAGCTAACTATGGCTACACCTTC.

The chain links TRBV12-3 or TRBV12-4 to TRBJ1-2, with 8 nucleotides matching TRBD1. The length of the CDR3 is 14 residues. The J segment lost 5 bases and the V segment lost 4 bases, leaving 6 bases of the junction unmatched. The CDR3 region has the DNA TGTGCCAGCAGTTCGACAGGGGCGGAGTATGGCTACACCTTC. Amino acid sequence: CASSSTGAEYGYTF.

By frequency in the sample, this clonotype is medium-sized. CDR3 residues: CASSFGTAGSLYTF. CDR3 coding DNA: TGTGCCAGCAGCTTTGGGACAGCCGGTTCCCTCTACACCTTC. The rearrangement uses TRBV12-3 or TRBV12-4 and TRBJ1-2; TRBD1 matches at 7 bases. The CDR3 length is 14 residues. Trimming removed 6 bases from V and 10 bases from J; junction bases left unmatched: 14.

In its sample, this clonotype is medium-sized (0.01 to 0.1%). The V call is TRBV12-3 or TRBV12-4, the J call TRBJ1-2; tentative D call: TRBD1 (5 bases). CDR3 length: 14 residues. V dropped 5 bases and J dropped 5 bases, with 15 bases sitting between them. The CDR3 region has the DNA TGTGCCAGCAGTCGCCTCGGGGAGGGGTATGGCTACACCTTC. Residues: CASSRLGEGYGYTF.

This clonotype is medium-sized by share. This chain joins TRBV12-3 or TRBV12-4 and TRBJ1-2; 7 bases are a match to TRBD1. V shed 6 bases and J 6 bases; nucleotides not matched to a gene: 7. This CDR3 contains 13 residues. The CDR3, as DNA: TGTGCCAGCAGCTCACAGGGGATTGATGGCTACACCTTC. Translation gives CASSSQGIDGYTF.

The chain couples TRBV12-3 or TRBV12-4 to TRBJ1-2, with TRBD1 as a possible D gene (5 bases). V lost 3 bases, J lost 9 bases, and 11 bases lay in between. The CDR3 is 12 amino acids. In DNA form, the CDR3 reads TGTGCCAGCAGTTTCAGGGAAGCGAGCTACACCTTC. It yields the protein CASSFREASYTF.

This clonotype is deemed medium-sized. The chain carries TRBV12-3 or TRBV12-4 and TRBJ1-2, with 8 bases fitting TRBD1. The V segment lost 5 bases and the J segment 4 bases; nucleotides outside the gene matches: 6. This CDR3 contains 14 residues. The DNA of the CDR3 is TGTGCCAGCAGTATCGGACAGGGAGGCTATGGCTACACCTTC. Amino acid sequence: CASSIGQGGYGYTF.

This clonotype was observed at least ten times. The chain uses TRBV12-3 or TRBV12-4 and TRBJ1-2; no clear D gene. CDR3 length equals 13 residues. With 6 bases removed from V and 0 bases from J, the gap between germline ends came to 8 bases. DNA for the CDR3: TGTGCCAGCAGGCCGGAACCTAACTATGGCTACACCTTC. Its protein product is CASRPEPNYGYTF.

This clonotype is medium-sized (0.01 to 0.1%) by share. The rearrangement uses TRBV12-3 or TRBV12-4 and TRBJ1-2; D gene uncertain. The CDR3 is 12 residues long. Trimming cost V 6 bases and J 4 bases, with 9 bases left between them. CDR3 residues: CASSRNLYGYTF. The DNA for the CDR3 is TGTGCCAGCAGCCGGAACCTCTATGGCTACACCTTC.

By sample share, this clonotype is large (0.1 to 1%). The CDR3 nucleotides read TGTGCCAGCACCGGACATACGCTGGGCTATGGCTACACCTTC. It specifies CASTGHTLGYGYTF. The chain has TRBV12-3 or TRBV12-4 and TRBJ1-2; the D gene is possibly TRBD1 (5 bases). The CDR3 is made up of 14 amino acids. Trimming stripped 7 bases from V and 4 bases from J, with 16 bases between.